The sequence of this TCR beta chain was determined in a study of read filtering for tumor transcriptome and immune sequencing. The study's findings and limits: The CD138-negative fraction was mixed bone marrow immune cells, not pure T cells. Compared with RNA-seq, IR-seq gave much higher clonotype depth and reliability.

The library was built from around 380 ng RNA with molecular barcoded adaptors for alpha/delta and beta/gamma chains. MiXCR, run by TCRdb on the reads, gives a single entry per CDR3 protein. The profile covers more than 70,000 distinct CDR3 sequences, with about 22% appearing a single time and around 10% taken by the ten largest. V lost 0 bases and J lost 1; bases outside the gene matches: 2. Per the germline V gene, CDR1 is LGHDT and CDR2 is YNNKEL (reference sequence). CDR3 length: 16 amino acids. This clonotype was counted ten times or more. Its matching antigen is unknown. The TCR sequence derives from a donor aged 40 or over with multiple myeloma. The sample was a population of CD138-negative cells sorted from bone marrow. The chain carries TRBV3-1 and TRBJ2-5, with 10 bases fitting TRBD2. CDR3 sequence (DNA): TGTGCCAGCAGCCAAGACTTAGCGGGGGGCCAAGAGACCCAGTACTTC. This codes for CASSQDLAGGQETQYF.